This T cell receptor (beta chain) was identified in a study of cytomegalovirus exposure and HLA in healthy donors. Study as a whole: The same platform used for the approximately 700 first-cohort repertoires was also used for the roughly 120 validation repertoires, as a later analysis reported.

Study-level points and caveats: Diagnosis of cytomegalovirus status made by the classifier reportedly showed high specificity and sensitivity. Three CMV-associated chains proved CMV antigen-specific in vitro.

Only in-frame clones appear in the TCRdb table, and some are missing; sequencing was by immunoSEQ multiplex PCR. The data show tens of thousands of clones, approximately 93% seen once. Donors came from a validation cohort of 95 to 150 subjects, distinct from the first 666-subject cohort. Trimming cost V 1 base and J 3 bases, with 4 bases left between them. Looked up from germline, CDR1 is SNHLY and CDR2 is FYNNEI. The CDR3 is 13 residues long. Turning to this clone: The target antigen is unknown.

The J gene is TRBJ1-5, the V gene TRBV2; D is ambiguous. The TCR was taken from a woman in her twenties or thirties in good health and CMV-seronegative. The specimen was PBMCs. The CDR3 here is CASSEEHNQPQHF. DNA for the CDR3: TGTGCCAGCAGTGAAGAACACAATCAGCCCCAGCATTTT.